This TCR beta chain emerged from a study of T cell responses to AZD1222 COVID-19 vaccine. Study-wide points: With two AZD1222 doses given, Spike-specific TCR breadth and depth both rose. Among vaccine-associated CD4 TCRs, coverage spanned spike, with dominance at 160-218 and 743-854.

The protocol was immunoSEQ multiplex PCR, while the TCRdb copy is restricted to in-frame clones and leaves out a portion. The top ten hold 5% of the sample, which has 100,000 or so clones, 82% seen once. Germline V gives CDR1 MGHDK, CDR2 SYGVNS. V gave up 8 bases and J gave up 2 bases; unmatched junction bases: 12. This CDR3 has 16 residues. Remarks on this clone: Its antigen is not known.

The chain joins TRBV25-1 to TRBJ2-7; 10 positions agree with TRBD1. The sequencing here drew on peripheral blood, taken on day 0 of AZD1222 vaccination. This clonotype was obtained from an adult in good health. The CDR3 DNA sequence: TGTGCCAGCCGTTCGATCTCCGGGACAGGGGCCTACGAGCAGTACTTC. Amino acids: CASRSISGTGAYEQYF.